This T cell receptor beta chain is from a study of post-analysis software for immune sequencing data (dated by TCRdb to 2015 to 2017). Context from the whole study: Recorded disease courses included relapsing-remitting, secondary progressive and progressive-relapsing multiple sclerosis, with some patients lacking subtype annotation. The multiple sclerosis patient repertoires were compared with more than 10 previously published healthy control repertoires from donors aged roughly 6 to 27 years. A subset of samples was prepared in parallel using single-end sample barcoding, then pooled and co-amplified after Illumina adapter ligation. Beyond this particular receptor, the publication reports: When samples were clustered directly using the F measure, samples prepared in the same batch co-clustered strongly, which prompted a batch-effect correction. The control group was slightly older than the multiple sclerosis patient group. Multiple sclerosis patients had significantly lower normalized Chao1 diversity than controls, a result that suggests substantial peripheral T-cell clonal expansion.

To demonstrate the VDJtools post-analysis software, the study profiled TCR beta repertoires from the peripheral blood of 13 young patients with multiple sclerosis. The patients with multiple sclerosis were children and adolescents between about 6 and 16 years of age. The library relied on PCR. Sequencing was carried out with an Illumina HiSeq 2500. To reduce PCR and sequencing biases, unique molecular identifiers were incorporated into the TCR beta cDNA libraries. Approximately 500,000 cDNA molecules were obtained for every 1 to 10 million input T cells, so each molecule roughly corresponded to one T cell. Patient libraries were prepared and sequenced with the same protocol used for the earlier healthy control dataset. Within a given batch, samples were prepared together, multiplexed and sequenced on the same HiSeq lane. Processing in the source paper ran as follows. Raw barcoded reads were processed with MIGEC, discarding single-read molecular identifier groups before consensus assembly and CDR3 extraction. Clonotype tables were post-analysed with VDJtools, normalizing diversity by down-sampling all datasets to the smallest sample size. In repertoire overlap clustering, CDR3 amino acid sequences, but not nucleotide sequences, were matched to correct batch-related cross-sample contamination. In-frame beta chains were kept once TCRdb had trimmed the public reads at Q25 with fastp and called clones with MiXCR. Entries are consolidated by CDR3 protein sequence, retaining the most common genes and DNA. TCRdb's processing, not the authors' own work, is the source of the V and J calls. Here the sample has a few hundred thousand distinct CDR3 sequences; about 40% occur a single time. The top ten constitute around 4.7% of the sample.

Turning to this clonotype: The target of this receptor is not known. No much larger clone exists at a distance of one base, and base qualities are not known.

The origin of this receptor is a girl aged 10 to 17 with multiple sclerosis. Sequenced input: blood.

The CDR3 is CASSPDRTSGQETQYF. The nucleotides are TGTGCCAGTAGTCCGGACCGGACTAGCGGACAAGAGACCCAGTACTTC. This sequence uses TRBV19 and TRBJ2-5, and TRBD2 matches 10 of the central bases. Via the germline V gene (reference sequence), CDR1 is LNHDA and CDR2 SQIVND. Spanning cysteine to phenylalanine, the CDR3 consists of 16 amino acids. Only CDR3 DNA remains: 48 bases, in frame from the first base. Germline trimming: 5 bases from V, 2 bases from J; junction bases outside gene matches: 8.